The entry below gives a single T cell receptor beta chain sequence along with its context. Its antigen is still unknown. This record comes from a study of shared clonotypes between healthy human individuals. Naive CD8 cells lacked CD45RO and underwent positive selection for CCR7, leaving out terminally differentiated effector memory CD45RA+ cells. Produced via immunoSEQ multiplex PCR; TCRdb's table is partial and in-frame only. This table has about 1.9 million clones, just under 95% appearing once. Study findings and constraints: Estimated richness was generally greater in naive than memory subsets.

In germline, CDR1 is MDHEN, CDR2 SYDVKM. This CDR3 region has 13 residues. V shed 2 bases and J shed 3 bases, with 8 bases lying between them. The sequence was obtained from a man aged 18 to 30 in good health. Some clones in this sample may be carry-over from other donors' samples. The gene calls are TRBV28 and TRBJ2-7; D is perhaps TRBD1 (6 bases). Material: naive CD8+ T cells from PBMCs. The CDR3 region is CASSLGGFYEQYF. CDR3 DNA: TGTGCCAGCAGTTTAGGGGGCTTCTACGAGCAGTACTTC.